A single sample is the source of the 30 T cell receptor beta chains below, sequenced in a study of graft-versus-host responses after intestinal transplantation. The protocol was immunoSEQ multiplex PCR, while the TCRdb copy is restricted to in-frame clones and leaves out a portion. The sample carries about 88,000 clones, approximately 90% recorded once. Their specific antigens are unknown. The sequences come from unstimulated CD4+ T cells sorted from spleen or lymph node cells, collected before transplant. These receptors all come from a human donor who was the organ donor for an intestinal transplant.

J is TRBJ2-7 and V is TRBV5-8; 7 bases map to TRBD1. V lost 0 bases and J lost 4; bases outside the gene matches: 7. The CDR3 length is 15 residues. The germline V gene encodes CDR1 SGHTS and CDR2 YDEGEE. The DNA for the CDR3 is TGTGCCAGCAGCTTGGCCTCGGGACAGCTATACGAGCAGTACTTC. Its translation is CASSLASGQLYEQYF.

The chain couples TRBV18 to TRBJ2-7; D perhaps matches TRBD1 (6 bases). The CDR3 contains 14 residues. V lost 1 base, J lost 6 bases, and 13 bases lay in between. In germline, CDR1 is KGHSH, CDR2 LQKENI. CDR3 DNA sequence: TGTGCCAGCTCACCACAGGATGGGGGCTCCGAGCAGTACTTC. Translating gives CASSPQDGGSEQYF. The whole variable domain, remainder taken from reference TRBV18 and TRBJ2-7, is NAGVMQNPRHLVRRRGQEARLRCSPMKGHSHVYWYRQLPEEGLKFMVYLQKENIIDESGMPKERFSAEFPKEGPSILRIQQVVRGDSAAYFCASSPQDGGSEQYFGPGTRLTVT.

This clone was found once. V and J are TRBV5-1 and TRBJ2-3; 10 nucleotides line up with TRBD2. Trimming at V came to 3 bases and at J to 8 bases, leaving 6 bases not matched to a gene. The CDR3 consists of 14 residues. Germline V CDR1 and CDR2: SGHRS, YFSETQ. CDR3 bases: TGCGCCAGCAGCTCGGAGCGGGGGGGCGGTACGCAGTATTTT. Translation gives CASSSERGGGTQYF.

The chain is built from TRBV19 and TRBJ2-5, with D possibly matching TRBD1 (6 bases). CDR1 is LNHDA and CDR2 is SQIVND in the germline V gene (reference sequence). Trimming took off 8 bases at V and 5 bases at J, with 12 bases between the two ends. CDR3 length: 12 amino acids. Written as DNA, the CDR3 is TGTGCCAGTCAACAGGGCAGGGAGACCCAGTACTTC. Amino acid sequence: CASQQGRETQYF.

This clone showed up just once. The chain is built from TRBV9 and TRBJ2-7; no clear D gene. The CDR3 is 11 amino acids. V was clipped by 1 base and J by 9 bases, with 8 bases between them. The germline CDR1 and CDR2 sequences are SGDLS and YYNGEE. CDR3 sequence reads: CASSVSEVQYF. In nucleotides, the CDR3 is TGTGCCAGCAGCGTATCCGAGGTGCAGTACTTC.

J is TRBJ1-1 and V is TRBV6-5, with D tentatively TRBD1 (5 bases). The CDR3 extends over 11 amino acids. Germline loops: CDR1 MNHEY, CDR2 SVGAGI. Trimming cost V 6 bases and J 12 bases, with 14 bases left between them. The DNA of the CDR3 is TGTGCCAGCAGCGAGGGACTTGGTTCTTTCTTT. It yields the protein CASSEGLGSFF.

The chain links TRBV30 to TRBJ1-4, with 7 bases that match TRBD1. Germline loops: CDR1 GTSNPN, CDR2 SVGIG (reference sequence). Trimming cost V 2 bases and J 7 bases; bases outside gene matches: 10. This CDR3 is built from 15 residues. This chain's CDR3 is CAWSPPQGPGEKLFF. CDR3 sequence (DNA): TGTGCCTGGAGTCCTCCACAGGGGCCAGGTGAAAAACTGTTTTTT.

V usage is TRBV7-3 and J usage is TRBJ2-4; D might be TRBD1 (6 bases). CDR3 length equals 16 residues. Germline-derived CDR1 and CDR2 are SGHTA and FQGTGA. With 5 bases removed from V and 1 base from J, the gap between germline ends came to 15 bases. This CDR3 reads CASSPRGPSAKNIQYF. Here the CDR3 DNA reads TGTGCCAGCAGCCCCAGGGGTCCGTCTGCCAAAAACATTCAGTACTTC.

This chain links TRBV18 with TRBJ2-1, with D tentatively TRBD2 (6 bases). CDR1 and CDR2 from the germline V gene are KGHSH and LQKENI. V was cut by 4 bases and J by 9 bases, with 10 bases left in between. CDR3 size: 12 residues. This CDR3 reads CASSLLGGEQFF. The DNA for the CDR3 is TGTGCCAGCTCACTTCTGGGGGGTGAGCAGTTCTTC.

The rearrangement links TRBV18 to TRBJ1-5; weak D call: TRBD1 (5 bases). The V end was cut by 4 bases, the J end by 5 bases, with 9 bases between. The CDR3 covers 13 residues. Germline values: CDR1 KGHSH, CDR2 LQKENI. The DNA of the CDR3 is TGTGCCAGCTCACTTGGGGGGGATCAGCCCCAGCATTTT. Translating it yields CASSLGGDQPQHF.

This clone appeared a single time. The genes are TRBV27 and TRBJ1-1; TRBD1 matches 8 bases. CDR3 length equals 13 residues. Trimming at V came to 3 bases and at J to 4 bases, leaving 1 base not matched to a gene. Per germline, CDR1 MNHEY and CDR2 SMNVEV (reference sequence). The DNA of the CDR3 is TGTGCCAGCAGTTTTACAGGGGGCACTGAAGCTTTCTTT. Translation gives CASSFTGGTEAFF.

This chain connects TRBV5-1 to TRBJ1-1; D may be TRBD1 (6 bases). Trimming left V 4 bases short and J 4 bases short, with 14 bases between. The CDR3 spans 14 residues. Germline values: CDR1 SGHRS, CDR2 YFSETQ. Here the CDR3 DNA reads TGCGCCAGCAGCCTCAGGGGATTTGGCACTGAAGCTTTCTTT. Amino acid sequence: CASSLRGFGTEAFF.

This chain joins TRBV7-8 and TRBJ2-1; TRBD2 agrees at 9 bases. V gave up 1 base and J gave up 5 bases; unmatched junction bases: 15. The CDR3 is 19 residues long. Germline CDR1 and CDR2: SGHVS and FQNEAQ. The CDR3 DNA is TGTGCCAGCAGCTTAGTAAGTGGGACTAGCTTTTTCTTCGACAATGAGCAGTTCTTC. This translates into CASSLVSGTSFFFDNEQFF.

The CDR3 protein is CASSYDVGSLYGYTF. CDR3 nucleotide sequence: TGTGCCAGCAGTTATGATGTGGGGAGTCTCTATGGCTACACCTTC. The V gene is TRBV6-6, the J gene TRBJ1-2, with no clear D. In germline, CDR1 is MNHNY, CDR2 SVGAGI (reference sequence). V was pared by 3 bases and J by 4 bases, with 15 bases between. This CDR3 is built from 15 residues.

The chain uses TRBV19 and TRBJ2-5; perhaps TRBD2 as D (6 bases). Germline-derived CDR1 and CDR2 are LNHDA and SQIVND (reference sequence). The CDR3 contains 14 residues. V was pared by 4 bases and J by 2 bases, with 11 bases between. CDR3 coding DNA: TGTGCCAGTAGTAGGCGGGACTTACAAGAGACCCAGTACTTC. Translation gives CASSRRDLQETQYF.

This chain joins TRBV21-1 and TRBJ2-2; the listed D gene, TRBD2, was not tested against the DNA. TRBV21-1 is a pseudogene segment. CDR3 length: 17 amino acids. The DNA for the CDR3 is TGTGCCAGCAGCAATTACCATTTGGCGGCGAACACCGGGGAGCTGTTTTTT. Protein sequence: CASSNYHLAANTGELFF.

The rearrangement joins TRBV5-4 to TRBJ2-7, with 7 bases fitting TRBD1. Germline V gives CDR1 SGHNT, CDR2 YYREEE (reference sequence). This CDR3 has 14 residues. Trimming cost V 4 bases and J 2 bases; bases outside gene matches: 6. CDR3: CASSAGTAPYEQYF. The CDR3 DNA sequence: TGTGCCAGCAGCGCCGGGACAGCTCCCTACGAGCAGTACTTC.

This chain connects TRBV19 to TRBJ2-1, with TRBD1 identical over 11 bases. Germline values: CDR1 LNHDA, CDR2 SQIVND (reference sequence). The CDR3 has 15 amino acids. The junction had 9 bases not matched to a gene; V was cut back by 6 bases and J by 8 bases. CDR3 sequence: CASRNRGQGAYEQFF. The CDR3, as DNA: TGTGCCAGTAGAAACCGAGGACAGGGGGCATATGAGCAGTTCTTC. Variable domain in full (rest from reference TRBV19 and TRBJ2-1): DGGITQSPKYLFRKEGQNVTLSCEQNLNHDAMYWYRQDPGQGLRLIYYSQIVNDFQKGDIAEGYSVSREKKESFPLTVTSAQKNPTAFYLCASRNRGQGAYEQFFGPGTRLTVL.

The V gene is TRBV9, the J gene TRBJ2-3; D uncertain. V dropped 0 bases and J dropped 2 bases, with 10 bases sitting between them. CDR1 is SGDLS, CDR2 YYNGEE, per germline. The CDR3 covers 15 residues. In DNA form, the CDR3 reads TGTGCCAGCAGCGTAGCCCTAGTTTCCACAGATACGCAGTATTTT. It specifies CASSVALVSTDTQYF.

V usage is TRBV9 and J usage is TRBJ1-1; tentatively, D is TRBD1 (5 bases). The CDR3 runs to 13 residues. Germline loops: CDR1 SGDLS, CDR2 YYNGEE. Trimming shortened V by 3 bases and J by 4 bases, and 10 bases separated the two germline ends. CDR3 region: CASSGGHFTEAFF. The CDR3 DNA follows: TGTGCCAGCAGCGGAGGACACTTCACTGAAGCTTTCTTT.

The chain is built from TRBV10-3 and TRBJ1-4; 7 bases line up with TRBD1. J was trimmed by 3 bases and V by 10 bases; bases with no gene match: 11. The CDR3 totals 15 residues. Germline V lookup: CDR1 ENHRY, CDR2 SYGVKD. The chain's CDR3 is CATYQPGTANEKLFF. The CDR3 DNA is TGTGCCACCTACCAGCCCGGGACAGCTAATGAAAAACTGTTTTTT.

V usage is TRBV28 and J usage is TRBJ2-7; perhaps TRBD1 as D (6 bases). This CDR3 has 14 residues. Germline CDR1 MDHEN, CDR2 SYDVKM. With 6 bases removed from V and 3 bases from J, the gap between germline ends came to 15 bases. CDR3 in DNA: TGTGCCAGCAGGCACAGGGTCCGCGGCTACGAGCAGTACTTC. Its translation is CASRHRVRGYEQYF.

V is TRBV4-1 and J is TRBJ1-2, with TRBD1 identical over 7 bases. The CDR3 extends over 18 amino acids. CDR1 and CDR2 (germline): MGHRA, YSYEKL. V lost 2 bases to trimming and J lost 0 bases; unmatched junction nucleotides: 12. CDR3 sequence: CASSQTFKRDRANYGYTF. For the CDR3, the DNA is TGCGCCAGCAGCCAAACCTTCAAGAGGGACAGAGCTAACTATGGCTACACCTTC.

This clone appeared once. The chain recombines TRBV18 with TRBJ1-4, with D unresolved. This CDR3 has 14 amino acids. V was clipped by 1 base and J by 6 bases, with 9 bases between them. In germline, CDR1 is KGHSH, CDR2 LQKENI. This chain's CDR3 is CASSPLPTHEKLFF. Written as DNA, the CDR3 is TGTGCCAGCTCACCACTACCGACTCATGAAAAACTGTTTTTT.

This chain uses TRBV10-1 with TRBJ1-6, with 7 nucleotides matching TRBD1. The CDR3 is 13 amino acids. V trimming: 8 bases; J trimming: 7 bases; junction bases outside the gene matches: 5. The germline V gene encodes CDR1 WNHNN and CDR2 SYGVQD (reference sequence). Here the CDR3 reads CASQGVRNSPLHF. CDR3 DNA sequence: TGCGCCAGCCAGGGGGTGAGGAATTCACCCCTCCACTTT.

CDR3 sequence (DNA): TGTGCCAGCAGCCTTTTCCCTGGGGCCAACGTCCTGACTTTC. Translation: CASSLFPGANVLTF. The chain is built from TRBV7-3 and TRBJ2-6; D unclear. The CDR3 has 14 residues. V shed 5 bases and J shed 2 bases, with 7 bases lying between them. CDR1 is SGHTA and CDR2 is FQGTGA in the germline V gene.

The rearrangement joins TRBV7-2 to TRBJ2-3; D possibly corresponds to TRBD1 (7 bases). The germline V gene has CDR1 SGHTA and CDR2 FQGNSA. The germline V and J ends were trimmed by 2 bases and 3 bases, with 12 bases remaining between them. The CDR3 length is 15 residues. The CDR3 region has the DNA TGTGCCAGCAGCTTATTCCAGGGGGGAACAGATACGCAGTATTTT. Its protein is CASSLFQGGTDTQYF.

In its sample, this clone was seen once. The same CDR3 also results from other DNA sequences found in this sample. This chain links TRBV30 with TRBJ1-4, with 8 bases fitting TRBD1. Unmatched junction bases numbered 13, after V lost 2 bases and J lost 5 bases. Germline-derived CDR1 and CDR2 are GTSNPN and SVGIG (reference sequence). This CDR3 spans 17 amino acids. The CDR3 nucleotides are TGTGCCTGGAGTAGGACAGGGAGGGGTTGGTTAAATGAAAAACTGTTTTTT. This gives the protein CAWSRTGRGWLNEKLFF.

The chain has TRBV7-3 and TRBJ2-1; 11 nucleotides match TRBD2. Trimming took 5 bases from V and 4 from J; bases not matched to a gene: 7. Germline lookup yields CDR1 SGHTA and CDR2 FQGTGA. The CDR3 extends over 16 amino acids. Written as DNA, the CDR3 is TGTGCCAGCAGCCCGTGGACTAGCGGGTCGTACAATGAGCAGTTCTTC. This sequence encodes CASSPWTSGSYNEQFF.

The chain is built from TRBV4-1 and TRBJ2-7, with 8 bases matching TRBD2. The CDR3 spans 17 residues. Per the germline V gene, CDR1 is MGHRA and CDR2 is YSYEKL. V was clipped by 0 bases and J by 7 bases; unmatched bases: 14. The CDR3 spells CASSQEGAGGPPREQYF. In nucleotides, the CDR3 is TGCGCCAGCAGCCAAGAAGGCGCGGGAGGCCCCCCGAGGGAGCAGTACTTC.